A single T cell receptor beta chain is shown here with its context. The data were taken from a study of T cells in Graves' hyperthyroidism and ophthalmopathy. Patients between 18 and 65 years old had hyperthyroidism, newly diagnosed and lasting under 2 months. Patients were excluded for uncontrolled infection, other autoimmune disease, pregnancy or lactation. Using 9.5 to 10 ml of fresh peripheral blood, PBMCs were prepared. Amplified TCR beta CDR3 regions came from RNA transcripts. Researchers ran a first-round RT-PCR on the TCR CDR3 using the HTBI primer set. One entry per CDR3 protein, called by TCRdb with MiXCR from the multiplex PCR reads. The data show about 360,000 distinct CDR3 sequences, around a sixth seen once. With 1 base clipped from V and 0 bases from J, the junction kept 2 bases outside the gene matches. Germline loops: CDR1 MDHEN, CDR2 SYDVKM. This CDR3 spans 16 amino acids.

J is TRBJ2-1 and V is TRBV28; 8 bases map to TRBD2. This TCR derives from a woman aged 18-30 years with Graves' hyperthyroidism that later progressed to Graves' ophthalmopathy. The sample was blood. CDR3 sequence (DNA): TGTGCCAGCAGTTTATTAGCGGGGCCCTCCTACAATGAGCAGTTCTTC. Translation gives CASSLLAGPSYNEQFF.